The 23 T cell receptor beta chains below come from one sample, sequenced in a study of beta chain features in type 1 diabetes. Antigens for these TCRs are unknown. Sequencing targeted expressed TCRB transcripts, as all isolated RNA had been reverse transcribed. The protocol was immunoSEQ multiplex PCR, while the TCRdb copy is restricted to in-frame clones and leaves out a portion. The table lists 150,000 to 180,000 clones, 10% of them singletons. The study, taken as a whole, reports: People with Type 1 diabetes carried modestly yet significantly shorter TCRB CDR3s in all four CD4+ subsets.

Sequenced input: central memory CD4+ T cells from blood. These receptors originate from a man aged 30 to 39 with type 1 diabetes.

The V call is TRBV5-6, the J call TRBJ1-4; perhaps TRBD1 as D (5 bases). Germline CDR1 reads SGHDT; CDR2 reads YYEEEE. The CDR3 is 13 amino acids. The V and J ends lost 3 bases and 10 bases respectively, with 13 bases between them. Here the CDR3 reads CASSSGGVGKLFF. The CDR3 region has the DNA TGTGCCAGCAGCTCCGGGGGGGTAGGAAAACTGTTTTTT.

The J gene is TRBJ2-1, the V gene TRBV13; D may be TRBD1 (6 bases). The CDR3 contains 14 residues. The germline CDR1 and CDR2 sequences are PRHDT and FYEKMQ (reference sequence). Trimming took off 8 bases at V and 3 bases at J, with 14 bases between the two ends. CDR3 DNA: TGTGCCAGCGGATGGCAGGGGAACTACAATGAGCAGTTCTTC. Residues: CASGWQGNYNEQFF.

This clone has a handful of counts. The chain carries TRBV7-2 and TRBJ2-1, with 8 positions matching TRBD2. The V gene's germline CDR1 is SGHTA and CDR2 FQGNSA. The CDR3 runs to 16 residues. V shed 1 base, J shed 10 bases, and the junction held 12 bases outside the gene matches. Here the CDR3 DNA reads TGTGCCAGCAGCTTAGGGCGGGAAGCGGGAGTAGAGGAGCAGTTCTTC. It encodes CASSLGREAGVEEQFF.

V is TRBV28 and J is TRBJ1-4, with 9 bases lining up with TRBD1. Germline V gene sequence: CDR1 MDHEN, CDR2 SYDVKM. The CDR3 runs 14 residues. The trim removed 7 bases at V and 5 bases at J, leaving 5 bases unmatched. CDR3: CASKDGTGNEKLFF. DNA for the CDR3: TGTGCCAGCAAAGACGGGACAGGGAATGAAAAACTGTTTTTT.

This clone turned up a few times. The V and J genes are TRBV7-2 and TRBJ2-2, with D possibly matching TRBD1 (5 bases). Germline loops: CDR1 SGHTA, CDR2 FQGNSA. V lost 5 bases and J lost 7, with 11 bases in between. This CDR3 has 13 residues. The CDR3 sequence is CASSPQGGGELFF. CDR3 sequence (DNA): TGTGCCAGCAGCCCCCAGGGCGGCGGGGAGCTGTTTTTT.

This clone has a count of ten or more. The rearrangement links TRBV7-6 to TRBJ2-2, with D maybe TRBD2 (5 bases). Trimming removed 2 bases at V and 3 bases at J, with 7 bases between. CDR1 is SGHVS, CDR2 FNYEAQ, per germline. CDR3 length: 14 amino acids. CDR3 sequence: CASSLNGDTGELFF. In DNA form, the CDR3 reads TGTGCCAGCAGCTTAAACGGGGACACCGGGGAGCTGTTTTTT.

The CDR3 reads CASSFPAGTEYEQYF. The CDR3 region has the DNA TGTGCCAGCAGTTTTCCAGCCGGGACAGAATACGAGCAGTACTTC. This chain uses TRBV28 with TRBJ2-7; 7 nucleotides match TRBD1. The V gene end was trimmed by 3 bases and the J gene end by 4 bases; junction bases not matched to a gene: 9. CDR3 length: 15 amino acids. CDR1 MDHEN and CDR2 SYDVKM come from the germline V gene.

This chain connects TRBV7-9 to TRBJ2-1, with 9 bases identical to TRBD1. V dropped 5 bases and J dropped 8; count of bases not matched to a gene: 10. CDR1 and CDR2 (germline): SEHNR, FQNEAQ (reference sequence). This CDR3 is built from 15 residues. CDR3 DNA sequence: TGTGCCAGCAGCCCAGCCCTGGACAGGGGCGATGAGCAGTTCTTC. Protein: CASSPALDRGDEQFF.

The chain recombines TRBV18 with TRBJ2-4; TRBD2 agrees at 11 bases. V was clipped by 2 bases and J by 0 bases; unmatched bases: 9. The germline gives CDR1 KGHSH, CDR2 LQKENI. The CDR3 extends over 19 amino acids. The DNA of the CDR3 is TGTGCCAGCTCACCAAAAATAGGAGGACTAGCGGGAGCCAAAAACATTCAGTACTTC. This encodes CASSPKIGGLAGAKNIQYF.

There are a few counts of this clone. The genes are TRBV4-2 and TRBJ1-1, with 9 bases lining up with TRBD1. The germline V gene has CDR1 LGHNA and CDR2 YNFKEQ. This CDR3 has 14 residues. V was pared by 2 bases and J by 8 bases, with 6 bases of the junction left unmatched. DNA for the CDR3: TGTGCCAGCAGCCAAAACAGGGGGCAGATGGAAGCTTTCTTT. Translation: CASSQNRGQMEAFF.

The sample holds a few counts of this clone. The chain's CDR3 is CASTKQGSSEAFF. CDR3 in DNA: TGTGCCAGCACCAAACAGGGGTCATCTGAAGCTTTCTTT. The chain uses TRBV28 and TRBJ1-1; 7 bases are a match to TRBD1. The CDR3 consists of 13 residues. The V gene end was trimmed by 7 bases and the J gene end by 6 bases; junction bases not matched to a gene: 8. Germline V gene sequence: CDR1 MDHEN, CDR2 SYDVKM.

The chain couples TRBV4-1 to TRBJ2-2; 12 nucleotides align to TRBD2. Germline V gene data show CDR1 as MGHRA and CDR2 as YSYEKL. CDR3 length: 18 residues. With V trimmed by 0 bases and J by 2 bases, 4 bases remained unmatched. CDR3: CASSQETSGSGNTGELFF. The CDR3 bases are TGCGCCAGCAGCCAAGAGACTAGCGGGAGCGGAAACACCGGGGAGCTGTTTTTT.

There are a few counts of this clone. The CDR3 loop reads CAIREAASYNEQFF. The CDR3 bases are TGTGCCATCAGGGAGGCGGCCTCCTACAATGAGCAGTTCTTC. This chain uses TRBV10-3 with TRBJ2-1; a weak D match, TRBD2 (5 bases). The length of the CDR3 is 14 residues. Trimming took 6 bases from V and 0 from J, leaving 9 bases between them. Germline V gives CDR1 ENHRY, CDR2 SYGVKD.

The chain is built from TRBV18 and TRBJ1-2; D unresolved. V lost 4 bases and J lost 0, with 9 bases in between. The CDR3 covers 14 residues. The germline gives CDR1 KGHSH, CDR2 LQKENI. As DNA, the CDR3 is TGTGCCAGCTCACTGGCGGTTACTAACTATGGCTACACCTTC. Amino acid sequence: CASSLAVTNYGYTF. The whole variable domain, filled in from reference TRBV18 and TRBJ1-2, reads NAGVMQNPRHLVRRRGQEARLRCSPMKGHSHVYWYRQLPEEGLKFMVYLQKENIIDESGMPKERFSAEFPKEGPSILRIQQVVRGDSAAYFCASSLAVTNYGYTFGSGTRLTVV.

Only a few counts were recorded for this clone. The V gene is TRBV4-2, the J gene TRBJ2-7, with TRBD2 matching 9 bases. The CDR3 sequence is 15 residues long. Germline CDR1 is LGHNA and CDR2 is YNFKEQ. The ends lost 6 bases at V and 2 bases at J; junction bases unmatched: 8. Written as DNA, the CDR3 is TGTGCCAGCAGTCCAAGGACTAGCGAGACCTACGAGCAGTACTTC. Translation: CASSPRTSETYEQYF.

The chain has TRBV11-2 and TRBJ2-2; 9 nucleotides align to TRBD1. Germline V gene lookup returns CDR1 SGHAT and CDR2 FQNNGV. V dropped 5 bases and J dropped 5; count of bases not matched to a gene: 9. This CDR3 has 16 residues. The CDR3 sequence is CASSLTGTGRTGELFF. The DNA for the CDR3 is TGTGCCAGCAGCCTCACCGGGACAGGGCGGACCGGGGAGCTGTTTTTT.

This clone was counted a few times. The chain recombines TRBV7-9 with TRBJ2-5; 14 bases fit TRBD2. Germline V gives CDR1 SEHNR, CDR2 FQNEAQ (reference sequence). There are 16 residues in the CDR3. The V gene end was trimmed by 4 bases and the J gene end by 6 bases; junction bases not matched to a gene: 7. Here the CDR3 reads CASSSGLAGEGQTQYF. DNA of the CDR3: TGTGCCAGCAGCTCGGGACTAGCGGGAGAAGGGCAGACCCAGTACTTC.

This clone came up a few times. The chain links TRBV7-2 to TRBJ2-7, with TRBD2 as a possible D gene (6 bases). V was clipped by 5 bases and J by 12 bases, with 20 bases between them. Germline V gives CDR1 SGHTA, CDR2 FQGNSA. The CDR3 consists of 13 residues. The CDR3 loop is CASSAPGTYFLYF. Here the CDR3 DNA reads TGTGCCAGCAGCGCCCCTGGGACTTACTTCCTGTACTTC. The full variable domain, its missing parts supplied by reference TRBV7-2 and TRBJ2-7, is GAGVSQSPSNKVTEKGKDVELRCDPISGHTALYWYRQSLGQGLEFLIYFQGNSAPDKSGLPSDRFSAERTGGSVSTLTIQRTQQEDSAVYLCASSAPGTYFLYFGPGTRLTVT.

The chain recombines TRBV28 with TRBJ2-1, with TRBD2 identical over 14 bases. Looked up from germline, CDR1 is MDHEN and CDR2 is SYDVKM. CDR3 length: 16 amino acids. V lost 1 base, J lost 6 bases, and 2 bases stayed unmatched. CDR3 DNA sequence: TGTGCCAGCAGTTTATTGGGGACTAGCGGGAGCAATGAGCAGTTCTTC. Translating gives CASSLLGTSGSNEQFF.

The chain uses TRBV5-4 and TRBJ2-1; 9 positions match TRBD2. The CDR3 runs to 15 residues. The trim removed 4 bases at V and 5 bases at J, leaving 7 bases unmatched. Germline CDR1 and CDR2: SGHNT and YYREEE (reference sequence). CDR3 nucleotides: TGTGCCAGCAGCGTGCCTAGCGGGGCAAACAATGAGCAGTTCTTC. Translated, it gives CASSVPSGANNEQFF. The whole variable domain, remainder taken from reference TRBV5-4 and TRBJ2-1, is ETGVTQSPTHLIKTRGQQVTLRCSSQSGHNTVSWYQQALGQGPQFIFQYYREEENGRGNFPPRFSGLQFPNYSSELNVNALELDDSALYLCASSVPSGANNEQFFGPGTRLTVL.

This rearrangement joins TRBV10-3 to TRBJ2-1; D not resolved. Trimming stripped 2 bases from V and 9 bases from J, with 11 bases between. This CDR3 has 13 residues. Germline V gene data show CDR1 as ENHRY and CDR2 as SYGVKD. Here the CDR3 DNA reads TGTGCCATCAGTGAGGGCCCAGAAACTGAGCAGTTCTTC. This codes for CAISEGPETEQFF.

This clone has just a few counts. This CDR3 reads CASNEAGGSYNEQFF. The CDR3 DNA reads TGCGCCAGCAACGAAGCGGGGGGCTCCTACAATGAGCAGTTCTTC. The chain links TRBV5-1 to TRBJ2-1; 9 bases align to TRBD2. CDR1 is SGHRS and CDR2 is YFSETQ in the germline V gene. J gave up 0 bases and V 6 bases, and 4 bases lay outside the gene matches. This CDR3 comprises 15 residues. Drawing the rest from reference TRBV5-1 and TRBJ2-1, the complete variable domain is KAGVTQTPRYLIKTRGQQVTLSCSPISGHRSVSWYQQTPGQGLQFLFEYFSETQRNKGNFPGRFSGRQFSNSRSEMNVSTLELGDSALYLCASNEAGGSYNEQFFGPGTRLTVL.

This clone was seen a few times. This chain joins TRBV28 and TRBJ1-5; D is perhaps TRBD1 (6 bases). The V end was cut by 6 bases, the J end by 6 bases, with 9 bases between. In germline, CDR1 is MDHEN, CDR2 SYDVKM. The CDR3 consists of 12 residues. For the CDR3, the DNA is TGTGCCAGCAGCGACAGGATTCAGCCCCAGCATTTT. Residues: CASSDRIQPQHF.